This T cell receptor (beta chain) was profiled in a study of T cells after yellow fever vaccination (dated by TCRdb to the late 2010s). Looking at the study overall: The SMART-Seq v4 Ultra Low Input RNA kit was used to prepare libraries from fractions with low cell numbers. To follow T-cell clones before and after primary and booster YFV17D yellow fever vaccination, bulk TCR alpha and beta repertoires were sequenced over time. Two healthy male donors, one aged 18 to 30 and one aged 30 to 40 years, made up the cohort. Blood was drawn at multiple timepoints before and after primary and secondary immunization, with bulk PBMC replicates and cell subsets isolated.

Looking up the germline V gene yields CDR1 SGHAT and CDR2 FQNNGV. From the cysteine up to the phenylalanine, the CDR3 has a length of 15 residues. Only CDR3 DNA remains: 45 bases, in frame from the first base. Trimming leaves V shorter by 5 bases and J shorter by 3 bases, with the junction holding 4 bases beyond the gene matches. Many counts were recorded for this clonotype. Its cognate antigen has yet to be identified. No per-base quality is available; no much larger clone lies one base away. Broad study findings and their caveats: Computational filtering was needed because FACS-sorted repertoires could contain abundant contaminating clonotypes from the bulk population. The study included only two donors, which limits how far the findings can be generalized. A small share of clonotypes occurred in both CD4 and CD8 compartments, likely arising from convergent recombination. Compared with the primary T-cell response, the secondary T-cell response was weaker but faster, peaking on day 5 rather than day 15. After the booster, most clones that had expanded after primary vaccination were detected again (almost 97% of CD4 and about 88% of CD8), suggesting broad maintenance of memory.

The meaning of the sample's treatment or condition label: live attenuated yellow fever vaccine strain. A standard Ficoll-Paque protocol was used to isolate PBMCs from peripheral blood. Dynabeads CD4 and CD8 positive selection kits were used to isolate CD4 and CD8 T-cell fractions. RNA was extracted with TriZol from bulk PBMCs, CD4 and CD8 fractions, and dextramer-positive and dextramer-negative fractions. TCR cDNA was made using 5'RACE template switching, a step that added a universal primer site and unique molecular identifiers. cDNA synthesis was primed from both the TCR alpha and TCR beta constant segments. Library amplification used two PCR steps, and the second PCR step added sample barcodes and sequencing adapters. Sequencing of the libraries was done on either Illumina HiSeq 2500 (2x100 bp) or NovaSeq (2x150 bp). On the authors' methods: Demultiplexing of reads and collapsing into UMI consensus sequences were performed with MIGEC, and V(D)J alignment was carried out with MiXCR. Using edgeR on replicate PBMC samples, clonotypes were called vaccine-responding if FDR was below 0.01 and the log2 fold change was above 5 up to day 15. CD4 or CD8 identity was assigned to each bulk clonotype according to whether the clonotype was present at higher abundance in the sequenced CD4 repertoire or the sequenced CD8 repertoire. TCRdb reprocessed the public reads (quality trimming at Q25 with fastp, clone calling with MiXCR) and kept in-frame beta chains. Identical CDR3 protein sequences are pooled into one entry, listed with their most common genes and DNA. In this record, the V and J calls reflect TCRdb's handling and not the investigators' own analysis. For this sample the table gives about 74,000 distinct CDR3 sequences, of which roughly 6.9% were detected only once. Roughly 33% of the sample belongs to the ten largest clones.

This TCR was sampled from a young man who received the YFV17D yellow fever vaccine. The sample in question was CD8+ T cells sorted from PBMCs, obtained 5 to 6 days after the first yellow fever vaccination. The chain uses TRBV11-2 and TRBJ2-1, with TRBD2 matching 10 junction bases. The nucleotides read TGTGCCAGCAGCCTTAGCGGGGGGATCTACAATGAGCAGTTCTTC. Translated, it reads CASSLSGGIYNEQFF.